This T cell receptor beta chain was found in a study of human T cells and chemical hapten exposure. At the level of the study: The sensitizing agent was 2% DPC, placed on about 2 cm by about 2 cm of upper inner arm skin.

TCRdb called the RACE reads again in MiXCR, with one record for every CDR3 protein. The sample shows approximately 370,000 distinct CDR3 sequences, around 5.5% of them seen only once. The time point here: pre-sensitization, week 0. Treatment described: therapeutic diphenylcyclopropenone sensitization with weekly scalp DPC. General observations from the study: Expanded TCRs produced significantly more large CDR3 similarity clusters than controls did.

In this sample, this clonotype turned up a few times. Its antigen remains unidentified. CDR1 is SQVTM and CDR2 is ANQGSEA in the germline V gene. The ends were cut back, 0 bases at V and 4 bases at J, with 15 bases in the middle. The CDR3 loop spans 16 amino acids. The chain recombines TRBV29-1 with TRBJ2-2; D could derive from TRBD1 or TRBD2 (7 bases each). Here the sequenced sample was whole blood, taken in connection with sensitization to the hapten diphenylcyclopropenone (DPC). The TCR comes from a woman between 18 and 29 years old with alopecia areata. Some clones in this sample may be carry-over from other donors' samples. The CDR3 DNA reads TGCAGCGTTGAAGATACAGGGGACTACCTCACCGGGGAGCTGTTTTTT. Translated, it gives CSVEDTGDYLTGELFF.